This T cell receptor beta chain was obtained from a study of cytomegalovirus exposure and HLA in healthy donors. Background on the study: Assignment to the Caucasian-associated ancestry cluster applied to less than 85% of the approximately 420 genotyped donors. Findings and limits, study-wide: Some TCR beta chains (approximately 180 of them) were listed as cytomegalovirus-associated.

Concerning this clone itself: As yet, its antigen is unknown.

PCR primers comprised 60 Vbeta and 13 Jbeta primers. Profiling relied on immunoSEQ multiplex PCR, and the TCRdb table lists in-frame clones only, not all of them. The sample contains approximately 99,000 clones, approximately 73% of which appear only once. Sequencing used PBMCs. The receptor's source is a man between 35 and 55 years old in good health and CMV-seronegative.

For the CDR3, the DNA is TGTGCCAGCAGTAGGACTAGCGGGGTAGGAGTAGAGCAGTTCTTC. Translated, it gives CASSRTSGVGVEQFF. V usage is TRBV6-5 and J usage is TRBJ2-1, with TRBD2 matching 12 bases. Germline assignment: CDR1 MNHEY and CDR2 SVGAGI. Trimming cost V 5 bases and J 10 bases; bases outside gene matches: 9. The CDR3 contains 15 residues.